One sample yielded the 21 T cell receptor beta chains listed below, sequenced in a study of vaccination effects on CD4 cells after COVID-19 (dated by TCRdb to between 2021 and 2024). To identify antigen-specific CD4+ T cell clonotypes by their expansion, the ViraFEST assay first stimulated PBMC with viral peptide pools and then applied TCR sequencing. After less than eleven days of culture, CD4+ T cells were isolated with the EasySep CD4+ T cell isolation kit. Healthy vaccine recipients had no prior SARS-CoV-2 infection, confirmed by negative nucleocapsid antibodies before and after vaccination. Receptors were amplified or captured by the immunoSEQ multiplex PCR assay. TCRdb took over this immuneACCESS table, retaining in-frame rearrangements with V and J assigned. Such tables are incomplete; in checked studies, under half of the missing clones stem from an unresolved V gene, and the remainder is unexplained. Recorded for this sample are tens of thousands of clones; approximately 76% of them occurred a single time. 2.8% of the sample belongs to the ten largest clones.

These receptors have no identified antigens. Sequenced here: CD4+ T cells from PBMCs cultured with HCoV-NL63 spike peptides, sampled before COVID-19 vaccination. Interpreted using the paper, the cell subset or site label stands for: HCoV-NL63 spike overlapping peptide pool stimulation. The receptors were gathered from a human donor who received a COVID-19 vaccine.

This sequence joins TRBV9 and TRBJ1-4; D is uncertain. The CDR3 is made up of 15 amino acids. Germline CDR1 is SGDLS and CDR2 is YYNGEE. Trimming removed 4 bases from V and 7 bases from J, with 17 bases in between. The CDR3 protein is CASSLSPGSAEKLFF. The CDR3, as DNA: TGTGCCAGCAGCCTCAGTCCGGGCTCCGCTGAAAAACTGTTTTTT.

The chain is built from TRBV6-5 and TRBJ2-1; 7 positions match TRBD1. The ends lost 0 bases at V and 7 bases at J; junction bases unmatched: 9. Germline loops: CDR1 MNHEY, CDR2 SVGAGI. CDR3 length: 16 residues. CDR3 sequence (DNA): TGTGCCAGCAGTTACTCGAGGGGGCTCACTCAAAATGAGCAGTTCTTC. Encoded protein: CASSYSRGLTQNEQFF.

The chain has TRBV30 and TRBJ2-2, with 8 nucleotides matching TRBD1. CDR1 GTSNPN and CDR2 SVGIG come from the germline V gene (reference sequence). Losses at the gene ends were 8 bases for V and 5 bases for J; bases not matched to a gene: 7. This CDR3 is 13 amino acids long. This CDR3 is CAGQGIVTGELFF. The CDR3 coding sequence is TGTGCCGGACAGGGAATTGTAACCGGGGAGCTGTTTTTT.

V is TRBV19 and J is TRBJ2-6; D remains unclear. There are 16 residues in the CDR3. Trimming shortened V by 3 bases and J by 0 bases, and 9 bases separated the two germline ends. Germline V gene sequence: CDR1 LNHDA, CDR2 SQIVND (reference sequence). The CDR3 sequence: CASSISVFSGANVLTF. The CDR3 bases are TGTGCCAGTAGTATCTCCGTTTTCTCTGGGGCCAACGTCCTGACTTTC. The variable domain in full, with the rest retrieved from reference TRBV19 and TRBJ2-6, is DGGITQSPKYLFRKEGQNVTLSCEQNLNHDAMYWYRQDPGQGLRLIYYSQIVNDFQKGDIAEGYSVSREKKESFPLTVTSAQKNPTAFYLCASSISVFSGANVLTFGAGSRLTVL.

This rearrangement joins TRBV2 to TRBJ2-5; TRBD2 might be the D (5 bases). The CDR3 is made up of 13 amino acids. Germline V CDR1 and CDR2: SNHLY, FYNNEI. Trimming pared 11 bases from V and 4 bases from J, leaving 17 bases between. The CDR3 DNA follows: TGTGCCTGGGAGAGTGGGCTTGGAGAGACCCAGTACTTC. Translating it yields CAWESGLGETQYF.

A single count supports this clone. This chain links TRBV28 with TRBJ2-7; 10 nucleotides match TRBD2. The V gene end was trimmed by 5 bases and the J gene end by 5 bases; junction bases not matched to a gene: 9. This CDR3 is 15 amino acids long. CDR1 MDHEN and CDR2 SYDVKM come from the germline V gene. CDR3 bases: TGTGCCAGCAGTCGAGCGGGGGGGCGGTTTAACGAGCAGTACGTC. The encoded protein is CASSRAGGRFNEQYV.

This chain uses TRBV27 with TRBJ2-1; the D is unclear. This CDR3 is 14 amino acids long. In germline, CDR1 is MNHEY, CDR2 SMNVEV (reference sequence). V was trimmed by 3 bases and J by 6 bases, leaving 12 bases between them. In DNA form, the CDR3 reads TGTGCCAGCAGTTTCCTAAGACACCGCAATGAGCAGTTCTTC. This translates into CASSFLRHRNEQFF.

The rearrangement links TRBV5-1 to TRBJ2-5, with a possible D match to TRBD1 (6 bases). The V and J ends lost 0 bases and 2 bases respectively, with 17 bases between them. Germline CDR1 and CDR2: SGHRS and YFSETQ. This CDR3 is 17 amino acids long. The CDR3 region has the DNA TGCGCCAGCAGCTTGGCCCGAGGGGGTTTAGTACAAGAGACCCAGTACTTC. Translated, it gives CASSLARGGLVQETQYF.

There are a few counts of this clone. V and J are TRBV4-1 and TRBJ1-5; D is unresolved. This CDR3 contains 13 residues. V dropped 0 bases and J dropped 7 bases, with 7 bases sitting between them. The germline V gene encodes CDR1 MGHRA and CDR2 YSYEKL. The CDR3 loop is CASSQETRQPQHF. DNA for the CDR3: TGCGCCAGCAGCCAAGAAACAAGACAGCCCCAGCATTTT.

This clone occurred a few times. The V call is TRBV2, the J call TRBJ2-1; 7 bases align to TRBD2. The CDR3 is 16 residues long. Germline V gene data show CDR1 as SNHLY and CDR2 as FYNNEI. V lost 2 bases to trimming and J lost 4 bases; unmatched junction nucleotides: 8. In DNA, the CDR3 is TGTGCCAGCAGTGAACAAGCGGGGCCAATTTACAATGAGCAGTTCTTC. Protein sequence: CASSEQAGPIYNEQFF.

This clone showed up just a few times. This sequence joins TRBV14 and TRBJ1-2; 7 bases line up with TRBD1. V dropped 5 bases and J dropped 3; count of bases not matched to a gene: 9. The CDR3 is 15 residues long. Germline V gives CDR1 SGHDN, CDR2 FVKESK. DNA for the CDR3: TGTGCCAGCAGCGGCAGGGGGAGAATAGACTATGGCTACACCTTC. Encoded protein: CASSGRGRIDYGYTF.

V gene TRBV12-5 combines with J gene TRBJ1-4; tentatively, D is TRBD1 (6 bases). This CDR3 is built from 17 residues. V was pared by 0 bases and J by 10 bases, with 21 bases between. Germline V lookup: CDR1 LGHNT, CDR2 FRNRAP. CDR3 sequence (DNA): TGTGCTAGTGGTTTGGTGGCGGATGGCAGGGGACCGGGAAAACTGTTTTTT. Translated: CASGLVADGRGPGKLFF.

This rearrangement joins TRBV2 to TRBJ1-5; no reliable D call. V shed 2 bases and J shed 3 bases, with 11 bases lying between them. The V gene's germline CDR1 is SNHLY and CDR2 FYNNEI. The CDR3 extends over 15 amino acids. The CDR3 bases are TGTGCCAGCAGTGAAAACAGTATTTACAATCAGCCCCAGCATTTT. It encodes CASSENSIYNQPQHF. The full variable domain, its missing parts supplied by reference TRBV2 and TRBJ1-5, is EPEVTQTPSHQVTQMGQEVILRCVPISNHLYFYWYRQILGQKVEFLVSFYNNEISEKSEIFDDQFSVERPDGSNFTLKIRSTKLEDSAMYFCASSENSIYNQPQHFGDGTRLSIL.

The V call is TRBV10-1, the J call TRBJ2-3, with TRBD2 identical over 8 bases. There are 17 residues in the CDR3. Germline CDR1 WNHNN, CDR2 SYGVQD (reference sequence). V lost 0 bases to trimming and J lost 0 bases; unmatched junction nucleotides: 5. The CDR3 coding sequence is TGCGCCAGCAGTGAGTCAGGAGCGGGGGAGAGCACAGATACGCAGTATTTT. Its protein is CASSESGAGESTDTQYF.

The CDR3 DNA follows: TGTGCCAGCAGTCCGGGACAGGTAAGCGAGCAGTACGTC. It encodes CASSPGQVSEQYV. The rearrangement uses TRBV3-1 (or the pseudogene TRBV3-2) and TRBJ2-7; the match to TRBD1 covers 8 bases. This CDR3 comprises 13 residues. V was clipped by 6 bases and J by 6 bases; unmatched bases: 7. Germline CDR1 LGHDT, CDR2 YNNKEL (reference sequence).

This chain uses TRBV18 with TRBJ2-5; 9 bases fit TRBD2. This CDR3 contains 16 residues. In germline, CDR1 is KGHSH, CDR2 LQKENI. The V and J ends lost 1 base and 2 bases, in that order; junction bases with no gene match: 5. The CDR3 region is CASSPQLAGSQETQYF. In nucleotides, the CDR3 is TGTGCCAGCTCACCACAGCTAGCGGGGTCACAAGAGACCCAGTACTTC.

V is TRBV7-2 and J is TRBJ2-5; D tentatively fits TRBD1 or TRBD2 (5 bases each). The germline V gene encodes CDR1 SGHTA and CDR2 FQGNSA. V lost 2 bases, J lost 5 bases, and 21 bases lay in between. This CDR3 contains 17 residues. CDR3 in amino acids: CASSLTAGTGYGETQYF. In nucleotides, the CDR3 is TGTGCCAGCAGCTTAACGGCGGGTACAGGATATGGGGAGACCCAGTACTTC.

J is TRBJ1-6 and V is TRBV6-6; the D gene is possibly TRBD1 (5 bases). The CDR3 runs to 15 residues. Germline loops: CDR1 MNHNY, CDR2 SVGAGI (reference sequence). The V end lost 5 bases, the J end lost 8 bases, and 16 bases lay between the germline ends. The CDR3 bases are TGTGCCAGCAGTCGAACCGGGACCGGAGATTCACCCCTCCACTTT. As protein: CASSRTGTGDSPLHF.

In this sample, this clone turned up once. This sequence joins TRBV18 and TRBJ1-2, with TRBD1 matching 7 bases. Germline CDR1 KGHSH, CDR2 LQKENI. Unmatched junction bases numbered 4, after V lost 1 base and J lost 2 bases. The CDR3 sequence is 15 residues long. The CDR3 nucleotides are TGTGCCAGCTCACCACTTACAGGGGTAAACTATGGCTACACCTTC. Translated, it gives CASSPLTGVNYGYTF.

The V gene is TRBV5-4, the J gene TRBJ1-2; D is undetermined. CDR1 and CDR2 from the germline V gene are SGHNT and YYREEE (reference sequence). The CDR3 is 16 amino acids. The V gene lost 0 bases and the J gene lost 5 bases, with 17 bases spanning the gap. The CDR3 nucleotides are TGTGCCAGCAGCTTGGAGGGCACTCGGGCGAGGTATGGCTACACCTTC. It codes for CASSLEGTRARYGYTF. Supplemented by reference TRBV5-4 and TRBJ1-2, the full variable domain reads ETGVTQSPTHLIKTRGQQVTLRCSSQSGHNTVSWYQQALGQGPQFIFQYYREEENGRGNFPPRFSGLQFPNYSSELNVNALELDDSALYLCASSLEGTRARYGYTFGSGTRLTVV.

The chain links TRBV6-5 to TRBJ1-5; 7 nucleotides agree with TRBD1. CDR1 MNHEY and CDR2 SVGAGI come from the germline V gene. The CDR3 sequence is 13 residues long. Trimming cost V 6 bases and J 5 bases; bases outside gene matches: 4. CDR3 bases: TGTGCCAGCAGGCCTACAGGGGATCAGCCCCAGCATTTT. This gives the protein CASRPTGDQPQHF.